The 22 T cell receptor beta chains below were found in one sample sequenced in a study of vaccination and CD4 T cells after COVID-19. An Oncomine TCR Beta short-read assay was used to sequence the DNA from cultured CD4+ T cells. TCRdb re-called the PCR reads with MiXCR, one entry per CDR3 protein. The sample lists about 23,000 distinct CDR3 sequences, 43% occurring once. The time point here: late sampling 161 to 241 days after vaccination in three convalescent patients. Regarding treatment: approximately nine-day PBMC culture with coronavirus spike peptide pools or control peptides (ViraFEST assay). No antigens are known for them. Sequences were derived from CD4+ T cells from blood, cultured in vitro, sampled about 7 months after SARS-CoV-2 vaccination. The source is a human donor who had recovered from COVID-19.

The chain joins TRBV7-9 to TRBJ2-5, with D uncertain. Looked up from germline, CDR1 is SEHNR and CDR2 is FQNEAQ (reference sequence). The V gene lost 4 bases and the J gene lost 5 bases, with 20 bases spanning the gap. This CDR3 has 16 residues. CDR3 region: CASSCLAESVGETQYF. In nucleotides, the CDR3 is TGTGCCAGCAGCTGCTTGGCCGAGAGCGTTGGGGAGACCCAGTACTTC.

This rearrangement joins TRBV11-3 to TRBJ2-3; possibly TRBD2 for D (5 bases). The CDR3 extends over 16 amino acids. CDR1 is SGHNT and CDR2 is YENEEA in the germline V gene. Trimming took off 1 base at V and 5 bases at J, with 16 bases between the two ends. CDR3 loop: CASSLVRGFLGDTQYF. The CDR3 DNA reads TGTGCCAGCAGCTTAGTTCGAGGGTTCCTTGGAGATACGCAGTATTTT.

V usage is TRBV19 and J usage is TRBJ2-3; D call uncertain. Germline V lookup: CDR1 LNHDA, CDR2 SQIVND (reference sequence). V gave up 7 bases and J gave up 0 bases, with 11 bases separating them. The CDR3 has 14 residues. CDR3 sequence (DNA): TGTGCCAGTACCCAGCAGTTTAGCACAGATACGCAGTATTTT. This codes for CASTQQFSTDTQYF.

In DNA, the CDR3 is TGTGCCAGCAGTGAGGGGAGAGGACAGGGGACCTGGGTTCGGTTCTTC. Translating gives CASSEGRGQGTWVRFF. The chain couples TRBV6-1 to TRBJ2-1; 9 positions match TRBD1. Germline values: CDR1 MNHNS, CDR2 SASEGT. This CDR3 region has 16 residues. V lost 3 bases, J lost 15 bases, and 18 bases stayed unmatched.

V is TRBV20-1 and J is TRBJ1-5; D unresolved. The CDR3 contains 13 residues. Germline-derived CDR1 and CDR2 are DFQATT and SNEGSKA (reference sequence). V shed 1 base and J shed 8 bases, with 12 bases lying between them. CDR3: CSARAGELKPQHF. The CDR3 DNA sequence: TGCAGTGCTAGAGCGGGAGAGCTTAAGCCCCAGCATTTT.

This clonotype appeared a few times. J is TRBJ1-1 and V is TRBV6-2 or TRBV6-3, with 11 bases lining up with TRBD1. The V gene end was trimmed by 7 bases and the J gene end by 5 bases; junction bases not matched to a gene: 15. The CDR3 contains 17 residues. Germline loops: CDR1 MNHEY, CDR2 SVGEGT. CDR3 loop: CASNPPTHRDRGTEAFF. The CDR3, as DNA: TGTGCCAGCAACCCGCCAACGCACCGGGACAGGGGGACTGAAGCTTTCTTT.

The chain couples TRBV7-2 to TRBJ1-2; D gene unclear. CDR1 is SGHTA and CDR2 is FQGNSA in the germline V gene. V shed 1 base and J shed 6 bases, with 9 bases lying between them. This CDR3 comprises 13 residues. CDR3 in amino acids: CASSLEARHGYTF. The CDR3 bases are TGTGCCAGCAGCTTAGAGGCAAGACATGGCTACACCTTC.

The rearrangement joins TRBV10-1 to TRBJ2-5; perhaps TRBD2 as D (6 bases). Looked up from germline, CDR1 is WNHNN and CDR2 is SYGVQD (reference sequence). This CDR3 contains 15 residues. V dropped 5 bases and J dropped 2 bases, with 15 bases sitting between them. Here the CDR3 DNA reads TGCGCCAGCAGTAATAGGGCCGGGGGACAAGAGACCCAGTACTTC. Translation gives CASSNRAGGQETQYF.

The gene calls are TRBV24-1 and TRBJ1-5; the D is unclear. Germline V gives CDR1 KGHDR, CDR2 SFDVKD. Trimming stripped 7 bases from V and 4 bases from J, with 10 bases between. CDR3 size: 13 residues. This CDR3 is CATRSSLNQPQHF. The CDR3 DNA is TGTGCCACCAGGTCCAGTCTGAATCAGCCCCAGCATTTT.

This clonotype was observed once. The chain couples TRBV28 to TRBJ1-1; D is unresolved. The V gene's germline CDR1 is MDHEN and CDR2 SYDVKM. V lost 1 base and J lost 11, with 17 bases in between. This CDR3 is 14 amino acids long. CDR3 residues: CASSLFRAPWTAFF. The CDR3 DNA reads as TGTGCCAGCAGTTTATTTAGGGCCCCATGGACCGCTTTCTTT.

This clonotype was detected only a few times. The gene calls are TRBV7-9 and TRBJ2-5; TRBD2 is a possible D gene (6 bases). This CDR3 spans 16 amino acids. The V and J ends lost 4 bases and 2 bases respectively, with 17 bases between them. CDR1 SEHNR and CDR2 FQNEAQ come from the germline V gene (reference sequence). The CDR3 region has the DNA TGTGCCAGCAGCTCGTTGCGGGACCCCGGACAAGAGACCCAGTACTTC. This encodes CASSSLRDPGQETQYF.

The DNA of the CDR3 is TGTGCCAGCAGCTCCGGGAGAGGAGGTTGGGAGACCCAGTACTTC. It translates to CASSSGRGGWETQYF. The chain employs TRBV9 and TRBJ2-5; D is perhaps TRBD2 (6 bases). The germline gives CDR1 SGDLS, CDR2 YYNGEE. The CDR3 extends over 15 amino acids. Trimming cost V 4 bases and J 5 bases, with 18 bases left between them.

This clonotype was recorded once. The J gene is TRBJ1-4, the V gene TRBV6-1; 7 bases line up with TRBD1. CDR1 and CDR2 (germline): MNHNS, SASEGT. CDR3 length: 13 amino acids. V shed 4 bases, J shed 7 bases, and the junction held 3 bases outside the gene matches. The CDR3 bases are TGTGCCAGCAGTGGTCAGGGGGGTGAAAAACTGTTTTTT. It is translated as CASSGQGGEKLFF.

This chain joins TRBV6-2 or TRBV6-3 and TRBJ2-7; 12 bases are shared with TRBD2. Germline values: CDR1 MNHEY, CDR2 SVGEGT. There are 15 residues in the CDR3. The V gene end was trimmed by 7 bases and the J gene end by 2 bases; junction bases not matched to a gene: 6. CDR3 loop: CASIPGLAGTYEQYF. CDR3 sequence (DNA): TGTGCCAGCATACCCGGACTAGCGGGGACCTACGAGCAGTACTTC.

The CDR3 here is CSARDDRDYNEQFF. As DNA, the CDR3 is TGCAGTGCTAGAGATGACAGGGACTACAATGAGCAGTTCTTC. J is TRBJ2-1 and V is TRBV20-1; TRBD1 aligns across 7 bases. The germline gives CDR1 DFQATT, CDR2 SNEGSKA (reference sequence). The CDR3 has 14 residues. V gave up 0 bases and J gave up 3 bases; unmatched junction bases: 2.

This clonotype was recorded once. The chain has TRBV28 and TRBJ1-2; D unclear. Germline assignment: CDR1 MDHEN and CDR2 SYDVKM. This CDR3 contains 15 residues. V dropped 6 bases and J dropped 4 bases, with 18 bases sitting between them. CDR3 coding DNA: TGTGCCAGCAGCCCCACCGGGTGGGTGAGCTATGGCTACACCTTC. Translating it yields CASSPTGWVSYGYTF.

The chain combines TRBV6-2 or TRBV6-3 with TRBJ1-2; D is perhaps TRBD1 (5 bases). Germline V gene lookup returns CDR1 MNHEY and CDR2 SVGEGT. V was cut by 0 bases and J by 4 bases, with 9 bases left in between. The CDR3 has 14 amino acids. Here the CDR3 reads CASSYSGGSYGYTF. The CDR3 DNA follows: TGTGCCAGCAGTTACTCTGGGGGAAGCTATGGCTACACCTTC.

Concerning this clonotype: The junction and the germline gene differ at one end; a read error may be behind it. This sequence joins TRBV24-1 and TRBJ1-2; tentatively, D is TRBD1 (5 bases). The CDR3 has 16 amino acids. CDR1 and CDR2 from the germline V gene are KGHDR and SFDVKD. CDR3 in DNA: TGTGCCACCAGTGACGCGAGGAGGGGCACTAATTATGGCTACACCTTC. Translation gives CATSDARRGTNYGYTF.

The chain couples TRBV18 to TRBJ1-6; 9 positions agree with TRBD1. Looked up from germline, CDR1 is KGHSH and CDR2 is LQKENI. V trimming: 7 bases; J trimming: 10 bases; junction bases outside the gene matches: 5. This CDR3 has 13 residues. The CDR3 coding sequence is TGTGCCAGCTATTATGACAGGGGGTCACCCCTCCACTTT. This gives the protein CASYYDRGSPLHF. Based on the CDR3 plus reference TRBV18 and TRBJ1-6, the full variable domain is NAGVMQNPRHLVRRRGQEARLRCSPMKGHSHVYWYRQLPEEGLKFMVYLQKENIIDESGMPKERFSAEFPKEGPSILRIQQVVRGDSAAYFCASYYDRGSPLHFGNGTRLTVT.

This chain joins TRBV27 and TRBJ2-3; D is ambiguous. This CDR3 is 13 amino acids long. Looked up from germline, CDR1 is MNHEY and CDR2 is SMNVEV (reference sequence). Trimming stripped 9 bases from V and 6 bases from J, with 16 bases between. Written as DNA, the CDR3 is TGTGCCAGTCGCCAAGGGCCCAGGGATACGCAGTATTTT. It specifies CASRQGPRDTQYF.

The table lists this clonotype with a few counts. The rearrangement uses TRBV19 and TRBJ2-3; possibly TRBD1 for D (6 bases). V lost 10 bases and J lost 8, with 16 bases in between. There are 12 residues in the CDR3. Germline V gives CDR1 LNHDA, CDR2 SQIVND (reference sequence). The CDR3 DNA sequence: TGTGCCACCGGACAGAGTGTGTCTACGCAGTATTTT. This translates into CATGQSVSTQYF.

The chain is built from TRBV28 and TRBJ1-1; 9 nucleotides align to TRBD1. This CDR3 is 15 amino acids long. CDR1 MDHEN and CDR2 SYDVKM come from the germline V gene. J was trimmed by 6 bases and V by 4 bases; bases with no gene match: 9. CDR3 sequence (DNA): TGTGCCAGCAGTTCGCACGGACAGGGGTCAGCTGAAGCTTTCTTT. It encodes CASSSHGQGSAEAFF.